This T cell receptor (beta chain) was documented in a study of cytomegalovirus exposure and HLA in healthy donors. The wider study: The approximately 100 million unique TCR beta sequences, from about 179 million T cells, were found by an earlier analysis.

Amplification used 60 Vbeta primers and 13 Jbeta primers. Sequencing used immunoSEQ multiplex PCR; TCRdb keeps in-frame clones, though not all of them. This sample has about 140,000 clones; 80% occur once, and the top ten carry approximately 5.1%. Study-level results: 150 or so TCR beta chains were listed as cytomegalovirus-associated. TRBV6-2, TRBV6-3 and some other V segments were unresolvable in 87-base-pair reads. TCR beta chain V- and J-gene trimming was linked, in a later analysis, to a missense variant in DCLRE1C.

On this clone itself: Antigen unknown.

The V gene's germline CDR1 is LGHNA and CDR2 YNFKEQ. With 7 bases clipped from V and 1 base from J, the junction kept 12 bases outside the gene matches. The CDR3 consists of 17 residues. This chain joins TRBV4-2 and TRBJ2-3; 9 bases match TRBD2. The receptor comes from a male donor in good health and CMV-seronegative. Input material: PBMCs. Written as DNA, the CDR3 is TGTGCCAGCAATAGTGCGCGGGGGGGGGTAGGCACAGATACGCAGTATTTT. Amino acid sequence: CASNSARGGVGTDTQYF.